The 32 T cell receptor beta chains reported below all come from one sample, sequenced in a study of identical twins (dated by TCRdb to about 2016). Receptors were amplified or captured by 5' RACE. Data came from an Illumina HiSeq 2000. Using fastp trimming at Q25 and MiXCR clonotype assembly, TCRdb reanalyzed the public sequencing data and kept in-frame beta chains. Duplicate CDR3 protein sequences are folded into a single record with the most common DNA and genes. The sample table records 500,000 to 600,000 distinct CDR3 sequences; about 20% of these occur just once. The ten largest clones represent 0.91% of the sample. These sequences were also reported in another study, on T cells expressing NK-cell markers.

The sequenced material came from CD4+ T cells sorted from blood. These receptors all stem from a woman aged 18 to 35 in good health.

The table lists this clonotype with a few counts. This sequence joins TRBV12-3 or TRBV12-4 and TRBJ2-2, with D perhaps assigned TRBD1 or TRBD2 (5 bases each). The length of the CDR3 is 15 residues. V was trimmed by 2 bases and J by 4 bases, leaving 11 bases between them. This CDR3 is CASSLRQGRTGELFF. CDR3 bases: TGTGCCAGCAGTTTACGGCAGGGACGCACCGGGGAGCTGTTTTTT.

The chain has TRBV4-2 and TRBJ1-2; D gene unclear. The CDR3 is 15 residues long. Trimming took off 0 bases at V and 4 bases at J, with 12 bases between the two ends. Germline V gives CDR1 LGHNA, CDR2 YNFKEQ. CDR3 sequence reads: CASSQEAQSFYGYTF. The CDR3 DNA follows: TGTGCCAGCAGCCAAGAGGCCCAAAGCTTCTATGGCTACACCTTC.

Here the CDR3 reads CASSLDRGRAEAFF. The CDR3 bases are TGTGCCAGCAGCTTAGACAGGGGGCGAGCTGAAGCTTTCTTT. The chain combines TRBV7-2 with TRBJ1-1, with 9 bases lining up with TRBD1. This CDR3 is 14 amino acids long. V lost 1 base to trimming and J lost 6 bases; unmatched junction nucleotides: 3. Germline CDR1 and CDR2: SGHTA and FQGNSA. Variable domain in full (rest from reference TRBV7-2 and TRBJ1-1): GAGVSQSPSNKVTEKGKDVELRCDPISGHTALYWYRQSLGQGLEFLIYFQGNSAPDKSGLPSDRFSAERTGGSVSTLTIQRTQQEDSAVYLCASSLDRGRAEAFFGQGTRLTVV.

This clonotype occurred a few times. V usage is TRBV7-9 and J usage is TRBJ1-2, with D tentatively TRBD1 (6 bases). Germline CDR1 is SEHNR and CDR2 is FQNEAQ (reference sequence). V was shortened by 11 bases and J by 5 bases, with 21 bases between the two germline ends. The CDR3 sequence is 14 residues long. The CDR3 is CAGGLGASAYGYTF. In DNA, the CDR3 is TGTGCCGGGGGGCTCGGGGCCTCAGCGTATGGCTACACCTTC.

V is TRBV6-1 and J is TRBJ2-2; tentative D call: TRBD2 (7 bases). CDR1 is MNHNS and CDR2 is SASEGT in the germline V gene. The CDR3 covers 17 residues. Between the trimmed V and J ends, which lost 5 bases and 9 bases, there was a span of 25 bases. The CDR3 protein is CASSPNGGGRASRELFF. The CDR3 DNA reads TGTGCCAGCAGTCCAAATGGGGGGGGCAGGGCCTCCCGGGAGCTGTTTTTT.

This clonotype was counted between two and nine times. The gene calls are TRBV3-1 and TRBJ2-5; 7 bases are a match to TRBD2. Per germline, CDR1 LGHDT and CDR2 YNNKEL (reference sequence). V trimming: 3 bases; J trimming: 1 base; junction bases outside the gene matches: 5. The length of the CDR3 is 15 residues. CDR3 sequence (DNA): TGTGCCAGCAGCCAGCGCGGGACTACCCAAGAGACCCAGTACTTC. Its protein is CASSQRGTTQETQYF.

The chain is built from TRBV4-2 and TRBJ2-5; D is tentatively TRBD1 or TRBD2 (5 bases each). The CDR3 loop spans 15 amino acids. Between the trimmed V and J ends, which lost 3 bases and 5 bases, there was a span of 16 bases. Germline values: CDR1 LGHNA, CDR2 YNFKEQ. In DNA form, the CDR3 reads TGTGCCAGCAGCCAGGGGGTCGGGGTGGAGGAGACCCAGTACTTC. Translation: CASSQGVGVEETQYF.

This clonotype was seen a handful of times. The rearrangement joins TRBV20-1 to TRBJ1-4, with D perhaps TRBD1 (6 bases). This CDR3 contains 13 residues. Looked up from germline, CDR1 is DFQATT and CDR2 is SNEGSKA (reference sequence). The V gene lost 6 bases and the J gene lost 7 bases, with 15 bases spanning the gap. The CDR3 DNA reads TGCAGTGCCCAGACAGCCAGGGGTGAAAAACTGTTTTTT. Its translation: CSAQTARGEKLFF.

This clonotype showed up many times. The rearrangement links TRBV12-3 or TRBV12-4 to TRBJ2-4; D is unresolved. The CDR3 has 12 amino acids. The V gene lost 6 bases and the J gene lost 9 bases, with 12 bases spanning the gap. CDR3 sequence: CASRGDGPIQYF. Here the CDR3 DNA reads TGTGCCAGCAGAGGCGACGGACCCATTCAGTACTTC.

This chain connects TRBV29-1 to TRBJ1-2; 9 bases align to TRBD1. With 3 bases clipped from V and 4 bases from J, the junction kept 12 bases outside the gene matches. CDR1 SQVTM and CDR2 ANQGSEA come from the germline V gene. The CDR3 covers 16 residues. CDR3 bases: TGCAGCGTTGACCCACATCGGACAGGGGCAATCTATGGCTACACCTTC. Translating it yields CSVDPHRTGAIYGYTF.

The J gene is TRBJ2-5, the V gene TRBV20-1, with D unresolved. Germline V CDR1 and CDR2: DFQATT, SNEGSKA (reference sequence). This CDR3 is built from 10 residues. CDR3 loop: CSPTRETQYF. The CDR3 DNA follows: TGCAGCCCCACCCGAGAGACCCAGTACTTC.

The sample holds many counts of this clonotype. V usage is TRBV20-1 and J usage is TRBJ2-5; no definite D call. The germline CDR1 and CDR2 sequences are DFQATT and SNEGSKA (reference sequence). Trimming shortened V by 3 bases and J by 1 base, and 9 bases separated the two germline ends. CDR3 length equals 13 residues. The CDR3 spells CSARIGSQETQYF. In DNA, the CDR3 is TGCAGTGCTAGGATCGGTAGCCAAGAGACCCAGTACTTC.

The chain uses TRBV10-3 and TRBJ2-2; D remains unclear. CDR1 and CDR2 from the germline V gene are ENHRY and SYGVKD. V lost 5 bases and J 0 bases, leaving 7 bases between the germline ends. CDR3 length: 14 residues. This chain's CDR3 is CAISSSSNTGELFF. The DNA of the CDR3 is TGTGCCATCAGTTCGAGCTCGAACACCGGGGAGCTGTTTTTT.

V and J are TRBV7-9 and TRBJ1-5, with TRBD1 identical over 9 bases. Germline V CDR1 and CDR2: SEHNR, FQNEAQ (reference sequence). V lost 5 bases and J lost 2; bases outside the gene matches: 7. The CDR3 is 16 amino acids. CDR3 sequence (DNA): TGTGCCAGCAGCCCCTACCGGGACAGGGGCAATCAGCCCCAGCATTTT. Translation gives CASSPYRDRGNQPQHF.

The J gene is TRBJ2-1, the V gene TRBV10-3; 9 nucleotides match TRBD2. This CDR3 contains 15 residues. Per the germline V gene, CDR1 is ENHRY and CDR2 is SYGVKD. Trimming cost V 2 bases and J 9 bases; bases outside gene matches: 8. Written as DNA, the CDR3 is TGTGCCATCAGTGAGGTTTCTAGCGGGAAGGGTGAGCAGTTCTTC. It is translated as CAISEVSSGKGEQFF.

This clonotype has just a few counts. The V gene is TRBV7-2, the J gene TRBJ2-1, with 7 bases matching TRBD1. The trim removed 5 bases at V and 3 bases at J, leaving 7 bases unmatched. The length of the CDR3 is 15 residues. Looked up from germline, CDR1 is SGHTA and CDR2 is FQGNSA. The CDR3 DNA reads TGTGCCAGCAGCCGTGACTGGACAGGCTACAATGAGCAGTTCTTC. It translates to CASSRDWTGYNEQFF.

This clonotype occurred a few times. The CDR3: CASGRIGGAKNIQYF. The CDR3 region has the DNA TGTGCTAGTGGTCGTATCGGGGGAGCCAAAAACATTCAGTACTTC. The chain carries TRBV12-5 and TRBJ2-4; the D gene is possibly TRBD2 (6 bases). The germline CDR1 and CDR2 sequences are LGHNT and FRNRAP. The CDR3 loop spans 15 amino acids. V was trimmed by 5 bases and J by 0 bases, leaving 11 bases between them.

The chain combines TRBV6-6 with TRBJ1-1, with a possible D match to TRBD1 (5 bases). From germline, CDR1 is MNHNY and CDR2 SVGAGI (reference sequence). The CDR3 length is 11 residues. Trimming cost V 11 bases and J 8 bases, with 15 bases left between them. For the CDR3, the DNA is TGTGCCGCCCAGGGTAAGGGAGAAGCTTTCTTT. It yields the protein CAAQGKGEAFF.

The chain employs TRBV15 and TRBJ2-7, with a possible D match to TRBD2 (5 bases). The CDR3 has 15 residues. Germline CDR1 and CDR2: LNHNV and YYDKDF (reference sequence). V shed 0 bases and J shed 3 bases, with 12 bases lying between them. The CDR3 region is CATSRDLAGGYEQYF. The CDR3 DNA reads as TGTGCCACCAGCAGAGATCTCGCCGGAGGCTACGAGCAGTACTTC.

This clonotype was found many times. The chain links TRBV20-1 to TRBJ2-5; D gene unclear. From germline, CDR1 is DFQATT and CDR2 SNEGSKA (reference sequence). CDR3 length equals 13 residues. With 6 bases removed from V and 4 bases from J, the gap between germline ends came to 15 bases. Here the CDR3 reads CSAGYYLLETQYF. For the CDR3, the DNA is TGCAGTGCGGGTTACTACCTTCTAGAGACCCAGTACTTC.

The chain has TRBV7-8 and TRBJ1-2; D is ambiguous. The CDR3 loop spans 14 amino acids. Germline CDR1 SGHVS, CDR2 FQNEAQ. V lost 1 base to trimming and J lost 3 bases, with 9 bases between them. CDR3 sequence (DNA): TGTGCCAGCAGCTTAGTCGGGCATTACTATGGCTACACCTTC. Its translation is CASSLVGHYYGYTF.

Many counts were recorded for this clonotype. This rearrangement joins TRBV5-6 to TRBJ1-1, with a weak D call TRBD1 (5 bases). There are 15 residues in the CDR3. Deletions cut 1 base from V and 4 bases from J, with 14 bases between. Germline V gene data show CDR1 as SGHDT and CDR2 as YYEEEE. The CDR3 is CASSLNEGRGTEAFF. Written as DNA, the CDR3 is TGTGCCAGCAGCTTGAATGAGGGACGAGGCACTGAAGCTTTCTTT. Together with reference TRBV5-6 and TRBJ1-1, the CDR3 gives the full variable domain: DAGVTQSPTHLIKTRGQQVTLRCSPKSGHDTVSWYQQALGQGPQFIFQYYEEEERQRGNFPDRFSGHQFPNYSSELNVNALLLGDSALYLCASSLNEGRGTEAFFGQGTRLTVV.

V and J are TRBV12-3 or TRBV12-4 and TRBJ2-2, with 9 nucleotides matching TRBD1. This CDR3 spans 15 amino acids. The trim removed 8 bases at V and 6 bases at J, leaving 10 bases unmatched. CDR3 sequence (DNA): TGTGCCAGCTACCCGGGACAGGGACTATCCGGGGAGCTGTTTTTT. Translated, it gives CASYPGQGLSGELFF.

The J gene is TRBJ1-4, the V gene TRBV15; 12 bases are shared with TRBD1. The germline V gene has CDR1 LNHNV and CDR2 YYDKDF (reference sequence). This CDR3 contains 18 residues. The V and J ends lost 3 bases and 3 bases, in that order; junction bases with no gene match: 8. The DNA of the CDR3 is TGTGCCACCAGCAGTGGGGACAGGGGGCTTGTGGCTAATGAAAAACTGTTTTTT. It encodes CATSSGDRGLVANEKLFF. The full variable domain, completed using reference TRBV15 and TRBJ1-4, is DAMVIQNPRYQVTQFGKPVTLSCSQTLNHNVMYWYQQKSSQAPKLLFHYYDKDFNNEADTPDNFQSRRPNTSFCFLDIRSPGLGDTAMYLCATSSGDRGLVANEKLFFGSGTQLSVL.

This clonotype was seen many times. The J gene is TRBJ1-2, the V gene TRBV5-1; 9 bases match TRBD1. Germline loops: CDR1 SGHRS, CDR2 YFSETQ. This CDR3 has 13 residues. The trim removed 0 bases at V and 9 bases at J, leaving 3 bases unmatched. CDR3 sequence: CASSLDRGRSYTF. In DNA form, the CDR3 reads TGCGCCAGCAGCTTGGACAGGGGGCGAAGCTACACCTTC.

A few counts support this clonotype. The V and J genes are TRBV7-9 and TRBJ2-5; D gene unclear. There are 14 residues in the CDR3. In germline, CDR1 is SEHNR, CDR2 FQNEAQ (reference sequence). Trimming took 3 bases from V and 5 from J, leaving 13 bases between them. DNA for the CDR3: TGTGCCAGCAGCTTTGGCCCGACGCGGGAGACCCAGTACTTC. It specifies CASSFGPTRETQYF.

This clonotype was observed a few times. The chain links TRBV5-1 to TRBJ1-4; no definite D call. V shed 0 bases and J shed 6 bases, with 9 bases lying between them. CDR3 length equals 14 residues. CDR1 is SGHRS and CDR2 is YFSETQ in the germline V gene. CDR3 DNA: TGCGCCAGCAGCTTGGCCGTGGAACATGAAAAACTGTTTTTT. It specifies CASSLAVEHEKLFF.

In DNA form, the CDR3 reads TGTGCCAGCAGCCCAAATGTGGGACGCACAGATACGCAGTATTTT. It encodes CASSPNVGRTDTQYF. The chain has TRBV7-7 and TRBJ2-3, with D perhaps given as TRBD1 or TRBD2 (5 bases each). The CDR3 sequence is 15 residues long. Germline V gives CDR1 SSHAT, CDR2 FNYEAQ (reference sequence). V was clipped by 5 bases and J by 1 base, with 13 bases between them. Supplemented by reference TRBV7-7 and TRBJ2-3, the full variable domain reads GAGVSQSPRYKVTKRGQDVTLRCDPISSHATLYWYQQALGQGPEFLTYFNYEAQPDKSGLPSDRFSAERPEGSISTLTIQRTEQRDSAMYRCASSPNVGRTDTQYFGPGTRLTVL.

The gene calls are TRBV6-1 and TRBJ2-7; no reliable D call. The ends were cut back, 6 bases at V and 7 bases at J, with 16 bases in the middle. In germline, CDR1 is MNHNS, CDR2 SASEGT. The CDR3 has 13 amino acids. CDR3 nucleotide sequence: TGTGCCAGCAGCTCCCCGGCCAGTCGGGAGCAGTACTTC. Residues: CASSSPASREQYF.

This clonotype has ten or more counts. The chain uses TRBV20-1 and TRBJ2-2, with 7 bases aligning to TRBD1. This CDR3 spans 15 amino acids. Trimming cost V 3 bases and J 0 bases; bases outside gene matches: 4. Per germline, CDR1 DFQATT and CDR2 SNEGSKA (reference sequence). CDR3 in amino acids: CSASRGQTNTGELFF. The CDR3 DNA reads TGCAGTGCTAGCCGGGGACAGACGAACACCGGGGAGCTGTTTTTT.

This clonotype has only one observation. The rearrangement uses TRBV12-3 or TRBV12-4 and TRBJ2-1, with 10 positions matching TRBD1. This CDR3 spans 20 amino acids. V shed 6 bases, J shed 4 bases, and the junction held 21 bases outside the gene matches. CDR3 amino acids: CASRPDRGRSGEGSYNEQFF. The CDR3 DNA is TGTGCCAGCAGGCCAGACAGGGGGCGCTCCGGGGAAGGTTCTTACAATGAGCAGTTCTTC.

The chain is built from TRBV4-2 and TRBJ2-7, with 12 bases matching TRBD2. V lost 4 bases, J lost 3 bases, and 16 bases stayed unmatched. Germline CDR1 LGHNA, CDR2 YNFKEQ. This CDR3 contains 19 residues. CDR3 amino acids: CASSRGVVASGGEYYEQYF. In nucleotides, the CDR3 is TGTGCCAGCAGCCGAGGGGTTGTCGCTAGCGGGGGGGAGTACTACGAGCAGTACTTC.